This TCR beta chain appears in the sequencing data of a study of blood T cells in healthy people across ages. The wider study: Template switching captured about one barcoded beta molecule per two T cells.

This clonotype was detected only a few times. The V end lost 6 bases, the J end lost 4 bases, and 13 bases lay between the germline ends. The CDR3 has 13 amino acids. Looked up from germline, CDR1 is SQVTM and CDR2 is ANQGSEA. The authors ran a second PCR of about 6 to 11 cycles using a sample-barcoded 5' primer and a J-beta primer mix. Using its own MiXCR run on the 5' RACE reads, TCRdb lists one record per CDR3 protein. The sample holds over 450,000 distinct CDR3 sequences, around 24% seen once. These data also featured in a second study, about T cells of mothers and their children.

The J gene is TRBJ1-5, the V gene TRBV29-1, with D possibly TRBD1 on 5 matching bases. The sample comprised blood. This TCR derives from a boy younger than 18 in good health. The CDR3 DNA is TGCAGCGTAGCTACAGGTTTTAATCAGCCCCAGCATTTT. Its translation: CSVATGFNQPQHF.